This entry lists 12 T cell receptor beta chains sequenced from one sample in a study of shared T cell receptors in the human thymus. Only in-frame clones appear in the TCRdb table, and some are missing; sequencing was by immunoSEQ multiplex PCR. This table holds hundreds of thousands of clones, approximately 80% found once. The same sample was also studied in work on human thymus T cells.

Sequencing was carried out using thymocytes. These receptors originate from a boy younger than two with a congenital heart defect.

The chain is built from TRBV12-5 and TRBJ2-1; a weak D match, TRBD2 (6 bases). This CDR3 has 17 amino acids. Germline CDR1 LGHNT, CDR2 FRNRAP. Trimming removed 7 bases from V and 0 bases from J, with 19 bases in between. Here the CDR3 reads CASAPGGGASSYNEQFF. The CDR3 DNA reads TGTGCTAGTGCCCCGGGCGGCGGGGCCAGCTCCTACAATGAGCAGTTCTTC.

This clone has a handful of counts. The rearrangement uses TRBV5-4 and TRBJ2-7; 9 positions agree with TRBD1. The CDR3 runs 14 residues. From germline, CDR1 is SGHNT and CDR2 YYREEE (reference sequence). The V segment lost 5 bases and the J segment 5 bases; nucleotides outside the gene matches: 8. Written as DNA, the CDR3 is TGTGCCAGCAGGTCCGGGACAGGGACCCACGAGCAGTACTTC. Protein sequence: CASRSGTGTHEQYF.

The chain employs TRBV28 and TRBJ2-7; weak D call: TRBD1 (5 bases). V lost 5 bases, J lost 4 bases, and 9 bases lay in between. Germline V gene lookup returns CDR1 MDHEN and CDR2 SYDVKM. This CDR3 contains 12 residues. The CDR3 loop is CASSQQGYEQYF. The CDR3 bases are TGTGCCAGCAGTCAGCAGGGTTACGAGCAGTACTTC.

The chain recombines TRBV7-2 with TRBJ2-7, with a tentative D call TRBD1 (5 bases). The CDR3 is 15 amino acids. Trimming pared 2 bases from V and 0 bases from J, leaving 11 bases between. CDR1 SGHTA and CDR2 FQGNSA come from the germline V gene. The CDR3 reads CASSLIVGRSYEQYF. The CDR3 region has the DNA TGTGCCAGCAGCTTAATAGTGGGGCGCTCCTACGAGCAGTACTTC.

As DNA, the CDR3 is TGTGCCAGCAGCCAAGATGCCGCGGGCGGGACGAGCTCCTACGAGCAGTACTTC. Translating it yields CASSQDAAGGTSSYEQYF. The J gene is TRBJ2-7, the V gene TRBV14; perhaps TRBD2 as D (6 bases). Per germline, CDR1 SGHDN and CDR2 FVKESK. V was pared by 0 bases and J by 0 bases, with 18 bases between. The CDR3 loop spans 18 amino acids.

The chain links TRBV9 to TRBJ2-2; 12 bases are shared with TRBD2. J gave up 5 bases and V 6 bases, and 8 bases lay outside the gene matches. CDR1 SGDLS and CDR2 YYNGEE come from the germline V gene. This CDR3 has 16 residues. Written as DNA, the CDR3 is TGTGCCAGCACCCCTAGCGGGAGGGCCATTACCGGGGAGCTGTTTTTT. It specifies CASTPSGRAITGELFF.

This chain joins TRBV27 and TRBJ1-3; 12 positions agree with TRBD1. The CDR3 covers 17 residues. Per germline, CDR1 MNHEY and CDR2 SMNVEV (reference sequence). After removal of 1 base from V and 2 bases from J, the junction contained 3 bases not matched to a gene. CDR3 DNA sequence: TGTGCCAGCAGTTTATTCGGGACAGGGGGCCCTGGAAACACCATATATTTT. It translates to CASSLFGTGGPGNTIYF.

This clone was seen only once. V and J are TRBV19 and TRBJ1-5; 10 nucleotides align to TRBD1. Germline assignment: CDR1 LNHDA and CDR2 SQIVND (reference sequence). The V and J ends lost 3 bases and 11 bases, in that order; junction bases with no gene match: 10. The CDR3 covers 15 residues. This chain's CDR3 is CASSMSGQGVGAQHF. The CDR3 DNA is TGTGCCAGTAGTATGAGTGGACAGGGGGTCGGGGCCCAGCATTTT.

This chain joins TRBV28 and TRBJ2-2; tentative D call: TRBD2 (7 bases). Germline loops: CDR1 MDHEN, CDR2 SYDVKM. The germline V and J ends were trimmed by 7 bases and 3 bases, with 21 bases remaining between them. This CDR3 is built from 17 residues. CDR3 loop: CASTQGGGRGYTGELFF. CDR3 DNA sequence: TGTGCCAGCACCCAAGGGGGTGGGAGGGGGTACACCGGGGAGCTGTTTTTT. The full variable domain, completed using reference TRBV28 and TRBJ2-2, is DVKVTQSSRYLVKRTGEKVFLECVQDMDHENMFWYRQDPGLGLRLIYFSYDVKMKEKGDIPEGYSVSREKKERFSLILESASTNQTSMYLCASTQGGGRGYTGELFFGEGSRLTVL.

This clone has only one observation. The gene calls are TRBV11-2 and TRBJ2-5, with 7 bases fitting TRBD2. The J call may not be correct, given that the DNA end is closer to TRBJ2-7. The CDR3 spans 17 residues. CDR1 and CDR2 from the germline V gene are SGHAT and FQNNGV. CDR3 sequence (DNA): TGTGCCAGCAGCTTAGGAAGAGTGGGACTAAAACCCTACGAGCAGTACTTC. Its translation: CASSLGRVGLKPYEQYF.

This chain connects TRBV5-4 to TRBJ2-1, with 13 bases lining up with TRBD2. Germline loops: CDR1 SGHNT, CDR2 YYREEE (reference sequence). CDR3 size: 17 residues. J was trimmed by 7 bases and V by 6 bases; bases with no gene match: 13. The CDR3 reads CASTLMTSGRPGNEQFF. CDR3 DNA sequence: TGTGCCAGCACCCTTATGACTAGCGGGAGGCCGGGTAATGAGCAGTTCTTC.

The rearrangement uses TRBV29-1 and TRBJ1-3, with TRBD1 as a possible D gene (5 bases). The germline gives CDR1 SQVTM, CDR2 ANQGSEA. CDR3 length: 16 amino acids. Trimming left V 4 bases short and J 0 bases short, with 16 bases between. The CDR3 nucleotides read TGCAGCGTTGCGGTGCGAAGGGGCAACTCTGGAAACACCATATATTTT. Protein product: CSVAVRRGNSGNTIYF.